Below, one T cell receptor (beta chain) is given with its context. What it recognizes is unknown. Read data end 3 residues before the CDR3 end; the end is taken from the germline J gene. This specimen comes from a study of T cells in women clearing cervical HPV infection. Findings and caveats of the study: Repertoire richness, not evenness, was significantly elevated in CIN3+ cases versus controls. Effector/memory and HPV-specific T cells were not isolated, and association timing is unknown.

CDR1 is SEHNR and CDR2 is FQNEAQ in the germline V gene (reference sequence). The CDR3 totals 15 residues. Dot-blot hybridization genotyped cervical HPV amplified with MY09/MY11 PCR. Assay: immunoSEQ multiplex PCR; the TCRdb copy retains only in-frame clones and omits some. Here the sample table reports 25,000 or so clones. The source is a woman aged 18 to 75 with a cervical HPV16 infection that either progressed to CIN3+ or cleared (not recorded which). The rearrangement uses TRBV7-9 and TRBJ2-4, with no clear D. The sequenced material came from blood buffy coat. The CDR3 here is CASSLVLGANYGQYF. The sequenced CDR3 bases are TGTGCCAGCAGCTTAGTGCTAGGAGCTAACTATGGT.